Detailed here is one TCR beta chain. The antigen is unknown. CDR1 is KGHDR and CDR2 is SFDVKD in the germline V gene. This CDR3 comprises 14 residues. Trimming removed 4 bases from V and 8 bases from J, with 15 bases in between. This record comes from a study of T-cell memory formation after mild COVID-19. Study information: Largely, TCR clusters stayed within a single donor. General study results and limits: Clones that contracted from day 15 to 85 had balanced CD4/CD8; later expanders were CD4+ biased. Unconfirmed was the SARS-CoV-2 specificity of second-wave clones that peaked on day 37.

One entry per CDR3 protein, called by TCRdb with MiXCR from the 5' RACE reads. In the table there are about 560,000 distinct CDR3 sequences, about 20% of which are singletons. Material: PBMCs or a T cell subset sorted from them (not recorded which). The origin of this receptor is an adult woman who had mild COVID-19 (a few samples of this study predate the infection). Cell type and time point are not known. The genes are TRBV24-1 and TRBJ2-3, with D perhaps matching TRBD2 (6 bases). The CDR3 loop reads CATSDRRLGRTQYF. DNA of the CDR3: TGTGCCACCAGTGACCGACGACTAGGTCGTACGCAGTATTTT.